This T cell receptor (beta chain) originates from a study of post-analysis software for immune sequencing data. As for the study in general: In terms of disease course, relapsing-remitting, secondary progressive and progressive-relapsing multiple sclerosis were included.

This clonotype has a handful of counts. Its antigen is unknown. Study-level results: About 5 TRBV segments occurring more often in patients than controls included TRBV5-6, TRBV5-1 and TRBV20-1. Versus controls, multiple sclerosis patients showed significantly lower diversity (normalized Chao1).

TCR beta libraries were prepared from cDNA with unique molecular identifiers. When about 0.9 to 10 million T cells were used, they gave about 490,000 cDNA molecules. MiXCR, applied by TCRdb to the PCR reads, yields one record per CDR3 protein. The data hold about 460,000 distinct CDR3 sequences, with roughly 45% observed a single time. The V gene's germline CDR1 is DFQATT and CDR2 SNEGSKA (reference sequence). CDR3 size: 16 residues. The junction had 12 bases not matched to a gene; V was cut back by 6 bases and J by 4 bases. The sequencing sample was made of blood. The rearrangement joins TRBV20-1 to TRBJ2-1; 10 nucleotides agree with TRBD2. This TCR was sampled from a girl between 10 and 17 years old with multiple sclerosis. The CDR3 coding sequence is TGCAGTGCCGAATCTGGACTAGCGGACACTTACAATGAGCAGTTCTTC. Its translation: CSAESGLADTYNEQFF.